This TCR beta chain comes out of a study of T cells after posttransplantation cyclophosphamide. Study-level points and caveats: Skin or GI-infiltrating T cells shared few TRB sequences with blood. Recipient CMV seropositivity and CMV reactivation strongly tracked TRB clonality.

Points on this clone: Its antigen is not identified.

Germline V gives CDR1 SGHKS, CDR2 YYEKEE (reference sequence). The CDR3 contains 15 residues. V was pared by 0 bases and J by 0 bases, with 3 bases of the junction left unmatched. The repertoire was sequenced with immunoSEQ multiplex PCR; TCRdb's copy has only in-frame clones and lacks some. The sample records fewer than 60,000 clones, around 94% being singletons. The V gene is TRBV5-5, the J gene TRBJ2-7; the match to TRBD1 covers 7 bases. Sequencing input: PBMCs. The sequence came from a woman in her thirties in good health and a related stem cell transplant donor. CDR3 in DNA: TGTGCCAGCAGCTTGGTACAGGGGACCTCCTACGAGCAGTACTTC. This encodes CASSLVQGTSYEQYF.